This T cell receptor (beta chain) is drawn from a study of shared clonotypes between healthy human individuals. On the study more broadly: Per donor, three plates held CD4 naive cells, three held CD4 memory, two held CD8 naive and one held CD8 memory. Findings and caveats of the study: A limitation of the genetic and exposure-history diversity represented arose from few donors. When naive CD4 clonotypes were compared across a few donors, around 5% were shared. Shared clonotypes across all four donors exceeded non-shared ones in generation probability.

Turning to this clone: The target antigen is unknown.

Here immunoSEQ multiplex PCR was the method, and the copy in TCRdb shows in-frame clones only, minus some. In the table there are about 800,000 clones, about 97% of which are singletons. Naive CD8 populations comprised CD45RO-negative cells positively selected for CCR7, excluding terminally differentiated effector memory CD45RA+ cells. Germline V lookup: CDR1 SQVTM, CDR2 ANQGSEA. This CDR3 comprises 14 residues. The V and J ends lost 1 base and 1 base respectively, with 10 bases between them. Sequenced: naive CD8+ T cells sorted from blood. This sequence originates from a man aged 30-40 years in good health. V gene TRBV29-1 combines with J gene TRBJ1-1, with a weak D call TRBD1 (5 bases). This CDR3 is CSVEVGDRNTEAFF. The CDR3 DNA follows: TGCAGCGTTGAAGTTGGGGACCGGAACACTGAAGCTTTCTTT.